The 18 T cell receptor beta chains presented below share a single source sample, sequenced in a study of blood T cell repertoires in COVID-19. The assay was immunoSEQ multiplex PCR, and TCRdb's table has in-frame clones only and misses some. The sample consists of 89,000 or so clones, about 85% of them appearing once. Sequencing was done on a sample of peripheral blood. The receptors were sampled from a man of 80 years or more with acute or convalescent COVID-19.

The CDR3 is CASSPTSGSTDTQYF. The CDR3, as DNA: TGTGCCAGCAGCCCTACTAGCGGTAGCACAGATACGCAGTATTTT. The chain links TRBV7-6 to TRBJ2-3, with TRBD2 matching 8 bases. After removal of 5 bases from V and 0 bases from J, the junction contained 4 bases not matched to a gene. Germline V gene lookup returns CDR1 SGHVS and CDR2 FNYEAQ. This CDR3 has 15 amino acids.

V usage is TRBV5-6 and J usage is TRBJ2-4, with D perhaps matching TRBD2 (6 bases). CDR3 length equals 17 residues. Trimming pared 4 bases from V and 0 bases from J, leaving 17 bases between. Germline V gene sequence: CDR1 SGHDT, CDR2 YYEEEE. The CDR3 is CASSQGLPWGAKNIQYF. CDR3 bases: TGTGCCAGCAGCCAAGGACTACCATGGGGAGCCAAAAACATTCAGTACTTC.

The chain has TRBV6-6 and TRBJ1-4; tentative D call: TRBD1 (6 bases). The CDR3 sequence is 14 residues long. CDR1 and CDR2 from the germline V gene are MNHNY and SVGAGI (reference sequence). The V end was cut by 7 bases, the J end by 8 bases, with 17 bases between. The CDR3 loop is CASKRGQGWEKLFF. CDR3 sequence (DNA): TGTGCCAGCAAGAGGGGTCAGGGGTGGGAAAAACTGTTTTTT.

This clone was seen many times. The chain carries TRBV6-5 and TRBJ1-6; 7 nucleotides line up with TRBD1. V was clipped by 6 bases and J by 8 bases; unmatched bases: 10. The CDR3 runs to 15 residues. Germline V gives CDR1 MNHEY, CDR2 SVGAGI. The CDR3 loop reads CASRTGFFAYSPLHF. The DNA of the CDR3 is TGTGCCAGCAGGACAGGGTTCTTCGCTTATTCACCCCTCCACTTT.

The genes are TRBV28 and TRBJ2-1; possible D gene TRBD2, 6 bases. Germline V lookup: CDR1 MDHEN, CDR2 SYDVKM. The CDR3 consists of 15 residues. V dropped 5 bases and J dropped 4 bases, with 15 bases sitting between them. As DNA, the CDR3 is TGTGCCAGCAGTCCACACGGCGGGGTTTACAATGAGCAGTTCTTC. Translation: CASSPHGGVYNEQFF.

The CDR3 bases are TGTGCCAGCAGCTTACTCACCGGGGTGGGAGGCACTGAAGCTTTCTTT. This codes for CASSLLTGVGGTEAFF. The chain is built from TRBV7-8 and TRBJ1-1, with D hard to call. CDR3 length: 16 amino acids. CDR1 is SGHVS, CDR2 FQNEAQ, per germline. Trimming took 2 bases from V and 4 from J, leaving 17 bases between them.

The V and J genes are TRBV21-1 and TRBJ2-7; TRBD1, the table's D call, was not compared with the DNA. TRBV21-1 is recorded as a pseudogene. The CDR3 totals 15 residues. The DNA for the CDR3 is TGTGCCAGCAGCCCATGGACAGGGCCTTCCTACGAGCAGTACTTC. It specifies CASSPWTGPSYEQYF.

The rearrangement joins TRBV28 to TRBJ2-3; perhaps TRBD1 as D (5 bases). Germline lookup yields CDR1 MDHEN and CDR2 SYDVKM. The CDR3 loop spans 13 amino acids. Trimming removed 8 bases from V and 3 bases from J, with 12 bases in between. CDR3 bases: TGTGCCAGCGACAGCTCTTTGACAGATACGCAGTATTTT. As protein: CASDSSLTDTQYF.

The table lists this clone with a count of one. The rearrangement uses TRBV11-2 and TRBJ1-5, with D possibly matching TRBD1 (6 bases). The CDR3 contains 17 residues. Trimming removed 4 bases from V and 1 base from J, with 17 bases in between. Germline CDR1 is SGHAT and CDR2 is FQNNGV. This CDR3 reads CASSSDSGEGSNQPQHF. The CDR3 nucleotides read TGTGCCAGCAGCTCCGATTCAGGGGAAGGCAGCAATCAGCCCCAGCATTTT.

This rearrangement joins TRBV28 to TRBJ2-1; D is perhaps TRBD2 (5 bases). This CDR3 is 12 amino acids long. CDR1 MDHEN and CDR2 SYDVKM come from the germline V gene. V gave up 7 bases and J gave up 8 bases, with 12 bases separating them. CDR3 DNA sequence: TGTGCCAGCATGGCCGCGGGCGATGAGCAGTTCTTC. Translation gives CASMAAGDEQFF.

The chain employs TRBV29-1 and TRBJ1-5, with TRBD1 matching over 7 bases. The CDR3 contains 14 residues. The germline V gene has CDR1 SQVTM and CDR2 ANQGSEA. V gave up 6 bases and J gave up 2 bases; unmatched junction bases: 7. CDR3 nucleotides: TGCAGCGTAGAGACAGGGCTGGGCAATCAGCCCCAGCATTTT. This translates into CSVETGLGNQPQHF.

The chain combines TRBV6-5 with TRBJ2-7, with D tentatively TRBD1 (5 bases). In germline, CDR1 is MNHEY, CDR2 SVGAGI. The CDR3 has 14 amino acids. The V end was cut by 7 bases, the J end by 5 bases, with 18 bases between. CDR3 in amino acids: CASKDARAVHEQYF. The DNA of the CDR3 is TGTGCCAGCAAGGATGCCAGGGCGGTCCACGAGCAGTACTTC.

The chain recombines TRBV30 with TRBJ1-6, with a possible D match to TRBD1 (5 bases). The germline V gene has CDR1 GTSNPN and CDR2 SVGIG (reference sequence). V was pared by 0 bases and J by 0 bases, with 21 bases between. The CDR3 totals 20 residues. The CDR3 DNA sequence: TGTGCCTGGAGTGTAAGAGGGTCGGGGGTAGGAAGCTCCTATAATTCACCCCTCCACTTT. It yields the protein CAWSVRGSGVGSSYNSPLHF.

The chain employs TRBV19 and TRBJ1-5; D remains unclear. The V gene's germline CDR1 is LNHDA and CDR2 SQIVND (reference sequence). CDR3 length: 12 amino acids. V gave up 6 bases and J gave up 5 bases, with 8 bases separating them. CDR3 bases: TGTGCCAGTAGACTCGGAGATCAGCCCCAGCATTTT. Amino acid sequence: CASRLGDQPQHF.

This CDR3 is CASSGSTAGYEQYF. For the CDR3, the DNA is TGTGCCAGCTCGGGGTCAACGGCTGGATACGAGCAGTACTTC. The gene calls are TRBV6-5 and TRBJ2-7, with D possibly matching TRBD2 (5 bases). The germline gives CDR1 MNHEY, CDR2 SVGAGI. This CDR3 is built from 14 residues. With 8 bases removed from V and 4 bases from J, the gap between germline ends came to 18 bases.

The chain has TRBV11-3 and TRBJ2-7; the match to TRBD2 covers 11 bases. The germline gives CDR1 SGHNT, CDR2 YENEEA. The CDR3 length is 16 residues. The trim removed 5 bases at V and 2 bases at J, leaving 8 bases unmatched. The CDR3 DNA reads TGTGCCAGCAGCCCAGGACTAGCGGGTAACGCCTACGAGCAGTACTTC. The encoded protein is CASSPGLAGNAYEQYF.

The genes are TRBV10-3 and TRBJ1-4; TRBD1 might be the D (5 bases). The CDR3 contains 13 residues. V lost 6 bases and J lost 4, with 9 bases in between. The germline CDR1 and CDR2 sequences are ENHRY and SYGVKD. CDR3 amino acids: CAIRYRINEKLFF. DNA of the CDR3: TGTGCCATCAGGTACAGGATTAATGAAAAACTGTTTTTT.

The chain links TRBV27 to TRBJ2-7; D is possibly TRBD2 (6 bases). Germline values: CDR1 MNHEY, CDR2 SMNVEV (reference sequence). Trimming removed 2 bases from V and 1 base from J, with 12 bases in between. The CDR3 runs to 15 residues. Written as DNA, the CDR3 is TGTGCCAGCAGTTTACAGTTTGGGGGGTCCTACGAGCAGTACTTC. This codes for CASSLQFGGSYEQYF.